These 22 T cell receptor beta chains were sequenced from one sample in a study of cytomegalovirus exposure and HLA in healthy donors. PCR primers comprised 60 Vbeta and 13 Jbeta primers. Profiled with immunoSEQ multiplex PCR; TCRdb holds only in-frame clones, not every one. The data hold roughly 200,000 clones, with 82% observed a single time. The sequenced material came from PBMCs. All receptors come from a woman in her thirties or forties in good health and CMV-seronegative.

The chain links TRBV9 to TRBJ2-5; no reliable D call. Germline V gives CDR1 SGDLS, CDR2 YYNGEE. The CDR3 covers 15 residues. Trimming cost V 0 bases and J 5 bases, with 14 bases left between them. Here the CDR3 reads CASSVATNQRETQYF. CDR3 nucleotide sequence: TGTGCCAGCAGCGTAGCTACGAATCAGAGGGAGACCCAGTACTTC.

This chain connects TRBV29-1 to TRBJ1-1; possibly TRBD1 for D (5 bases). Between the trimmed V and J ends, which lost 4 bases and 2 bases, there was a span of 11 bases. The length of the CDR3 is 13 residues. Germline-derived CDR1 and CDR2 are SQVTM and ANQGSEA. CDR3 in DNA: TGCAGCGTTGCCGGGGGTTTCAACACTGAAGCTTTCTTT. Protein: CSVAGGFNTEAFF.

This clone was observed a few times. This chain joins TRBV7-3 and TRBJ2-1; 10 nucleotides agree with TRBD1. The ends lost 2 bases at V and 6 bases at J; junction bases unmatched: 4. Germline V gene sequence: CDR1 SGHTA, CDR2 FQGTGA. CDR3 length equals 15 residues. For the CDR3, the DNA is TGTGCCAGCAGCTTAGATGGGACAGGGGTCAATGAGCAGTTCTTC. Protein product: CASSLDGTGVNEQFF.

The chain links TRBV2 to TRBJ2-3, with 14 bases lining up with TRBD2. Per germline, CDR1 SNHLY and CDR2 FYNNEI. The CDR3 is made up of 16 amino acids. The J segment lost 13 bases and the V segment lost 7 bases, leaving 16 bases of the junction unmatched. CDR3: CASNSRGTSGSIREYF. CDR3 DNA: TGTGCCAGCAACTCCCGAGGGACTAGCGGGAGCATTCGCGAGTATTTT. The variable domain in full, with the rest retrieved from reference TRBV2 and TRBJ2-3, is EPEVTQTPSHQVTQMGQEVILRCVPISNHLYFYWYRQILGQKVEFLVSFYNNEISEKSEIFDDQFSVERPDGSNFTLKIRSTKLEDSAMYFCASNSRGTSGSIREYFGPGTRLTVL.

The chain combines TRBV28 with TRBJ2-7, with TRBD2 identical over 10 bases. This CDR3 has 18 amino acids. Germline V gene sequence: CDR1 MDHEN, CDR2 SYDVKM. V lost 4 bases, J lost 2 bases, and 14 bases stayed unmatched. CDR3 in DNA: TGTGCCAGCAGTTCACCCAATATATTTAGCGGGAGGACCTACGAGCAGTACTTC. This sequence encodes CASSSPNIFSGRTYEQYF. The complete variable domain, with remaining parts taken from reference TRBV28 and TRBJ2-7, reads DVKVTQSSRYLVKRTGEKVFLECVQDMDHENMFWYRQDPGLGLRLIYFSYDVKMKEKGDIPEGYSVSREKKERFSLILESASTNQTSMYLCASSSPNIFSGRTYEQYFGPGTRLTVT.

V is TRBV19 and J is TRBJ2-1; TRBD1 is a possible D gene (5 bases). V shed 3 bases and J shed 6 bases, with 12 bases lying between them. The CDR3 sequence is 14 residues long. Germline lookup yields CDR1 LNHDA and CDR2 SQIVND (reference sequence). The CDR3 region has the DNA TGTGCCAGTAGTATTCAGGGAATGGGCAATGAGCAGTTCTTC. This translates into CASSIQGMGNEQFF. The full variable domain, in which reference TRBV19 and TRBJ2-1 provide the parts outside the CDR3, is DGGITQSPKYLFRKEGQNVTLSCEQNLNHDAMYWYRQDPGQGLRLIYYSQIVNDFQKGDIAEGYSVSREKKESFPLTVTSAQKNPTAFYLCASSIQGMGNEQFFGPGTRLTVL.

The CDR3 DNA is TGCAGCTTCGCCTCGGGACAGGGAGTAGAGACCCAGTACTTC. Translating it yields CSFASGQGVETQYF. The rearrangement joins TRBV29-1 to TRBJ2-5, with TRBD1 matching over 9 bases. CDR1 is SQVTM and CDR2 is ANQGSEA in the germline V gene. This CDR3 contains 14 residues. After removal of 8 bases from V and 4 bases from J, the junction contained 11 bases not matched to a gene.

This sequence joins TRBV9 and TRBJ2-7, with a tentative D call TRBD2 (5 bases). CDR1 is SGDLS and CDR2 is YYNGEE in the germline V gene. Between the trimmed V and J ends, which lost 4 bases and 4 bases, there was a span of 15 bases. There are 14 residues in the CDR3. The CDR3, as DNA: TGTGCCAGCAGCCCCGGGTTAGCGCCATACGAGCAGTACTTC. Its protein product is CASSPGLAPYEQYF.

The V gene is TRBV5-1, the J gene TRBJ2-2; D is possibly TRBD2 (5 bases). Germline CDR1 SGHRS, CDR2 YFSETQ. The length of the CDR3 is 17 residues. V shed 4 bases and J shed 1 base, with 17 bases lying between them. In DNA, the CDR3 is TGCGCCAGCAGCCCCGAGGTCTCGAGCGGGAACACCGGGGAGCTGTTTTTT. Protein product: CASSPEVSSGNTGELFF.

The rearrangement uses TRBV6-1 and TRBJ1-1, with a possible D match to TRBD1 (6 bases). The CDR3 consists of 15 residues. The V end was cut by 6 bases, the J end by 1 base, with 15 bases between. CDR1 and CDR2 (germline): MNHNS, SASEGT. The CDR3 loop is CASRGREGGNTEAFF. The CDR3 DNA sequence: TGTGCCAGCAGGGGGAGGGAGGGGGGGAACACTGAAGCTTTCTTT.

This clone turned up a few times. The chain is built from TRBV30 and TRBJ1-2; TRBD1 aligns across 7 bases. The CDR3 extends over 13 amino acids. CDR1 is GTSNPN and CDR2 is SVGIG in the germline V gene (reference sequence). Germline trimming cut 4 bases from V and 6 bases from J; bases unmatched to any gene: 8. For the CDR3, the DNA is TGTGCCTGGACCCGAGGGACAGAAAATGGCTACACCTTC. Translating it yields CAWTRGTENGYTF.

This chain joins TRBV5-1 and TRBJ2-3; TRBD2 might be the D (6 bases). Germline values: CDR1 SGHRS, CDR2 YFSETQ. CDR3 length equals 16 residues. The V end lost 4 bases, the J end lost 0 bases, and 15 bases lay between the germline ends. CDR3 loop: CASSQRAGTSTDTQYF. The CDR3, as DNA: TGCGCCAGCAGCCAACGGGCGGGAACTAGCACAGATACGCAGTATTTT.

The chain employs TRBV21-1 and TRBJ2-3; the table's D call TRBD1 went unverified against the DNA. TRBV21-1 has pseudogene status. The CDR3 contains 15 residues. Here the CDR3 reads CASSKRTIGADTQYF. The CDR3, as DNA: TGTGCCAGCAGCAAACGGACCATAGGGGCAGATACGCAGTATTTT.

The V call is TRBV5-1, the J call TRBJ2-5; no firm D call. CDR1 SGHRS and CDR2 YFSETQ come from the germline V gene. This CDR3 is built from 16 residues. Trimming took off 0 bases at V and 1 base at J, with 13 bases between the two ends. This CDR3 is CASSLVDVTTQETQYF. CDR3 nucleotide sequence: TGCGCCAGCAGCTTGGTAGACGTCACTACCCAAGAGACCCAGTACTTC.

This clone has just one count. J is TRBJ2-2 and V is TRBV6-5; a weak D match, TRBD1 (6 bases). The CDR3 is made up of 16 amino acids. Per the germline V gene, CDR1 is MNHEY and CDR2 is SVGAGI. V was cut by 0 bases and J by 3 bases, with 11 bases left in between. For the CDR3, the DNA is TGTGCCAGCAGTTACTCGGCAGGGGTCTACACCGGGGAGCTGTTTTTT. Protein sequence: CASSYSAGVYTGELFF.

V gene TRBV7-9 combines with J gene TRBJ1-2; the match to TRBD1 covers 10 bases. This CDR3 region has 16 residues. The trim removed 0 bases at V and 8 bases at J, leaving 9 bases unmatched. Germline loops: CDR1 SEHNR, CDR2 FQNEAQ (reference sequence). CDR3 coding DNA: TGTGCCAGCAGCTTAGCGGGAGGGACAGGGGATTCGGGCTACACCTTC. Translating gives CASSLAGGTGDSGYTF.

The chain has TRBV19 and TRBJ1-4; D gene unclear. Germline V gene lookup returns CDR1 LNHDA and CDR2 SQIVND (reference sequence). The CDR3 spans 14 residues. V was cut by 8 bases and J by 5 bases, with 15 bases left in between. The CDR3 bases are TGTGCCAGTCTCCGCATCGGAGGGAATGAAAAACTGTTTTTT. This codes for CASLRIGGNEKLFF.

This rearrangement joins TRBV6-5 to TRBJ2-1; 10 nucleotides match TRBD1. V gave up 6 bases and J gave up 7 bases; unmatched junction bases: 6. CDR1 is MNHEY and CDR2 is SVGAGI in the germline V gene. The CDR3 totals 14 residues. In DNA form, the CDR3 reads TGTGCCAGCAGGCGACAGGGGGCGAGGAATGAGCAGTTCTTC. It specifies CASRRQGARNEQFF.

The CDR3 loop is CASSPNRPDEQYF. For the CDR3, the DNA is TGCGCCAGCAGCCCAAACAGACCAGACGAGCAGTACTTC. The chain recombines TRBV5-1 with TRBJ2-7; D gene uncertain. The CDR3 totals 13 residues. The V end was cut by 4 bases, the J end by 5 bases, with 13 bases between. The germline gives CDR1 SGHRS, CDR2 YFSETQ.

This clone was seen a few times. The rearrangement uses TRBV21-1 and TRBJ2-4; the table's TRBD2 call for D was not verified on the DNA. TRBV21-1 is a pseudogene segment. This CDR3 contains 14 residues. The CDR3 protein is CASSVIATQNIQYF. The CDR3 DNA is TGTGCCAGCAGCGTTATCGCGACTCAAAACATTCAGTACTTC.

This clone was seen more than once but under ten times. The chain combines TRBV6-5 with TRBJ2-2, with a tentative D call TRBD1 (6 bases). CDR1 is MNHEY and CDR2 is SVGAGI in the germline V gene. Trimming took 6 bases from V and 5 from J, leaving 13 bases between them. The CDR3 is 14 residues long. The chain's CDR3 is CASSPGHKTGELFF. Written as DNA, the CDR3 is TGTGCCAGCAGCCCGGGACACAAAACCGGGGAGCTGTTTTTT.

V gene TRBV2 combines with J gene TRBJ2-5; TRBD2 aligns across 12 bases. This CDR3 is built from 16 residues. The V gene's germline CDR1 is SNHLY and CDR2 FYNNEI. V lost 1 base and J lost 1; bases outside the gene matches: 1. The CDR3 is CASSEGLAGAQETQYF. Here the CDR3 DNA reads TGTGCCAGCAGTGAAGGACTAGCGGGAGCCCAAGAGACCCAGTACTTC.